This T cell receptor beta chain derives from a study of response to subunit inactivated influenza vaccine. Concerning this clonotype: The antigen remains unidentified.

TCRdb analysed the RT-PCR reads with MiXCR anew, one entry per CDR3 protein. The table has 800,000 or so distinct CDR3 sequences, approximately 22% seen once; the top ten hold 9.5% to 13%. Overall study results and limits: It was suggested by the authors that few new T cells are recruited by each seasonal influenza vaccination.

The CDR3 runs to 16 residues. Germline V gives CDR1 SGHRS, CDR2 YFSETQ. V lost 0 bases and J 7 bases, leaving 14 bases between the germline ends. The chain uses TRBV5-1 and TRBJ1-6; D may be TRBD1 (5 bases). The source was PBMCs from blood, collected 4 to 6 days after vaccination. The clonotype comes from a man aged 45 to 65 who received an inactivated influenza vaccine. In nucleotides, the CDR3 is TGCGCCAGCAGCTTGGCAGGGCCCGGGGTCAATTCACCCCTCCACTTT. Translating gives CASSLAGPGVNSPLHF.